The entry below gives a single T cell receptor (beta chain) sequence along with its context. Its antigen is undetermined. Profiled with immunoSEQ multiplex PCR; TCRdb holds only in-frame clones, not every one. The repertoire holds roughly 28,000 clones, with about nine tenths as singletons. Germline CDR1 ENHRY, CDR2 SYGVKD. The V and J ends lost 2 bases and 2 bases, in that order; junction bases with no gene match: 11. This CDR3 comprises 17 residues. This specimen comes from a study of T cell responses to AZD1222 COVID-19 vaccine. Regarding the study as a whole: Seropositive at baseline were only 5 or 6 AZD1222 recipients. Sampling captured repertoires only after the peak T cell response.

This chain joins TRBV10-3 and TRBJ1-2; TRBD1 agrees at 7 bases. This receptor was identified in an adult in good health. The sample consisted of peripheral blood, taken on day 0 of AZD1222 vaccination. The CDR3 DNA reads TGTGCCATCAGTGAGGGGGGCAGGGGGTTTTTGAACTATGGCTACACCTTC. Translating gives CAISEGGRGFLNYGYTF.